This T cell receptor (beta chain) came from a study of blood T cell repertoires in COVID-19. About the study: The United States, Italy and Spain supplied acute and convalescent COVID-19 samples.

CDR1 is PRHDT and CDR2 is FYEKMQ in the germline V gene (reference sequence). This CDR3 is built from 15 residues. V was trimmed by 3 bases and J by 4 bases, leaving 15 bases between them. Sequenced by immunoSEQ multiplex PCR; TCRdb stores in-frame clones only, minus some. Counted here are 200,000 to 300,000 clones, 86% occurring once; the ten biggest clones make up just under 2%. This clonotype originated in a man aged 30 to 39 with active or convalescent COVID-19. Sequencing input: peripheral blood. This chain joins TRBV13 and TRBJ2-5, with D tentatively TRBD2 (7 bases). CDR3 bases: TGTGCCAGCAGCTTCCAAGGGGGGGGACGAGAGACCCAGTACTTC. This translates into CASSFQGGGRETQYF.